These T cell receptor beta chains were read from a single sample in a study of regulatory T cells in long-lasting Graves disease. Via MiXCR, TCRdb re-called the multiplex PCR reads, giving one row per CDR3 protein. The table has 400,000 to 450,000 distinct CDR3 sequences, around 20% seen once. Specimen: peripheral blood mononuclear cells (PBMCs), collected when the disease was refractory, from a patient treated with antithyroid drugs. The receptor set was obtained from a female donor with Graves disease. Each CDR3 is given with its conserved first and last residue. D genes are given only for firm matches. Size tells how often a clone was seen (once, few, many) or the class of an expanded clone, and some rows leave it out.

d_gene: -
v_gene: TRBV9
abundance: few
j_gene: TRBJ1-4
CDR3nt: TGTGCCAGCAGCGTAGACCCGACCGGTAATGAAAAACTGTTTTTT
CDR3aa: CASSVDPTGNEKLFF

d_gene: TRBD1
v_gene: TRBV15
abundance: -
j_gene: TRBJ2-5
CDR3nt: TGTGCCACCAGCAGAGACTCCGGGACAGCTCTGAGGATGCAAGAGACCCAGTACTTC
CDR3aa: CATSRDSGTALRMQETQYF

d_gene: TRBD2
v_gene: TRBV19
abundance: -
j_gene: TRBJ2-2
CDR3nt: TGTGCCAGTAGTCCATCCCGTAGCGGGAGTGGGGAGCTGTTTTTT
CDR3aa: CASSPSRSGSGELFF

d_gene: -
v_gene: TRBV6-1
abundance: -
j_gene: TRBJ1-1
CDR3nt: TGTGCCAGCAGGGCCGGGGGTGGGACTGAAGCTTTCTTT
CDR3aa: CASRAGGGTEAFF

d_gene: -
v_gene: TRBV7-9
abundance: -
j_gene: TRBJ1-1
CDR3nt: TGTGCCAGCAGCTTAGAGGGACCCTTT
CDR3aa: CASSLEGPF

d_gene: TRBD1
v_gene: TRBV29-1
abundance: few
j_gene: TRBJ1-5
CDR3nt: TGCAGCGTGGACAGGGTGAAGGATATCAATCAGCCCCAGCATTTT
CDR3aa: CSVDRVKDINQPQHF

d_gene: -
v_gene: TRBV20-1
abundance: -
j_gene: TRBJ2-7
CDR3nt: TGCAGTGCTAGCGAACCGGGGCGCAAACCCTACGAGCAGTACTTC
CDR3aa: CSASEPGRKPYEQYF

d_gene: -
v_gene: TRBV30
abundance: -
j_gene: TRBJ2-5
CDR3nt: TGCGCCTGGAGTATGTCAGCCCAAGAGACCCAGTACTTC
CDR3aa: CAWSMSAQETQYF

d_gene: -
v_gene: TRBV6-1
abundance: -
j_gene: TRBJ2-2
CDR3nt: TGTGCCAGCACCCACTCCGGGGAGCTGTTTTTT
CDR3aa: CASTHSGELFF

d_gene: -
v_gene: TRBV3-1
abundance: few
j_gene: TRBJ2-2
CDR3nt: TGTGCCAGCAGCCAAGATGGGTCAGCTCTCGGGGAGCTGTTTTTT
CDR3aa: CASSQDGSALGELFF

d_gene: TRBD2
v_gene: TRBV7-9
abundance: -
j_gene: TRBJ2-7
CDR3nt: TGTGCCAGCAGCCCAAGGGCGGGAGTACAGTCCTACGAGCAGTACTTC
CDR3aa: CASSPRAGVQSYEQYF

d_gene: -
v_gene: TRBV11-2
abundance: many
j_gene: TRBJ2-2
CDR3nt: TGTGCCAGCAGCCCAGCACTTTCTCACACCGGGGAGCTGTTTTTT
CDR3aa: CASSPALSHTGELFF

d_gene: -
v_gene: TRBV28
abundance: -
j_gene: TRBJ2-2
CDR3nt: TGTGCCAGCAGTTTGAGTCTGGGACCCCCGGGGACCGGGGAGCTGTTTTTT
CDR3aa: CASSLSLGPPGTGELFF

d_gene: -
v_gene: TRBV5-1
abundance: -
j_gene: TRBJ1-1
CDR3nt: TGCGCCAGCAGCTGGACGGTCGACAACACTGAAGCTTTCTTT
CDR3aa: CASSWTVDNTEAFF

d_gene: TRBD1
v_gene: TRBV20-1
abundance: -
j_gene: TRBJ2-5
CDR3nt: TGCAGTGCTAGAAAACGACAGGGGGCGGGGGAGACCCAGTACTTC
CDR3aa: CSARKRQGAGETQYF

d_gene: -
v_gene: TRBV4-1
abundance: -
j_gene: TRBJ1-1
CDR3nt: TGCGCCAGCAGCCCTGTTGGGGGACGGAACACTGAAGCTTTCTTT
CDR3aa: CASSPVGGRNTEAFF

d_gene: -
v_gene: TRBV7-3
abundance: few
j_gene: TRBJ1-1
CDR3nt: TGTGCCAGCAGCTTCAACGGGGGTAAGGACACTGAAGCTTTCTTT
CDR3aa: CASSFNGGKDTEAFF

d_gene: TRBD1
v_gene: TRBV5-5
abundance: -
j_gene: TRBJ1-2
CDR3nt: TGTGCCAGCAGCTTTGAGGGGGCGCCTGGCTACACCTTC
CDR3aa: CASSFEGAPGYTF

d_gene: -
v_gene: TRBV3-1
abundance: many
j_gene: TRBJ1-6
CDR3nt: TGTGCCAGCAGCCAAGGGGAGTTTTCACCCCTCCACTTT
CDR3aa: CASSQGEFSPLHF

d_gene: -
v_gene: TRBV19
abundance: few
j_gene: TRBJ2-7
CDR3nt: TGTGCCAGTAGTATAGATTCGGGGTGGTCCTACGAGCAGTACTTC
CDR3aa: CASSIDSGWSYEQYF

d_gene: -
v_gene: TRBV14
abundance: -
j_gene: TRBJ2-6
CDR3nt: TGTGCCAGCAGCCAAGGGTCTTGGAGCTCTGGGGCCAACGTCCTGACTTTC
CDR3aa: CASSQGSWSSGANVLTF

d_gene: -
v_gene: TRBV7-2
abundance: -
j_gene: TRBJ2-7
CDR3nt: TGTGCCAGCAGCTTGGACGGAGGGACAGCCAACTACGAGCAGTACTTC
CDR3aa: CASSLDGGTANYEQYF

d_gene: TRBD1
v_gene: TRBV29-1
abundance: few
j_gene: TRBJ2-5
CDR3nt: TGCAGCTTCCGGGACAGGGGGCGGCAAGAGACCCAGTACTTC
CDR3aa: CSFRDRGRQETQYF

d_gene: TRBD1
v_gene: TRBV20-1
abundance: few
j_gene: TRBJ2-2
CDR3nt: TGCAGTGCTAGTAATTTCAGGGGGCGTATCGGGGAGCTGTTTTTT
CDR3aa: CSASNFRGRIGELFF

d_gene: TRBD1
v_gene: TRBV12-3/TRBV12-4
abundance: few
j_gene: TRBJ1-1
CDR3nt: TGTGCCACCTCGGGACAGTTCATCACTGAAGCTTTCTTT
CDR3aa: CATSGQFITEAFF

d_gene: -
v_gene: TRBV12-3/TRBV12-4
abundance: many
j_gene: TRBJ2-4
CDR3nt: TGTGCCAGCAGTTTCGGGGGGACATTAGCCAAAAACATTCAGTACTTC
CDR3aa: CASSFGGTLAKNIQYF

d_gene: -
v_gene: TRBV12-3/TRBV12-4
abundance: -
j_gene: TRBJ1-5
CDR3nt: TGTGCCAGCAGTTCGGACCGGGACATCCAGCCCCAGCATTTT
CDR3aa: CASSSDRDIQPQHF

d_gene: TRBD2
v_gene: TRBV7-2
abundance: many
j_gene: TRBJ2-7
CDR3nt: TGTGCCAGCAGAGAACTAGCGGGAGTCAAGCAGTACTTC
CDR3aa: CASRELAGVKQYF

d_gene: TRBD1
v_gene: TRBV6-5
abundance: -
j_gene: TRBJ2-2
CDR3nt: TGTGCCAGCAGTTCGCCAGGGACAGGGAACTCCGGGGAGCTGTTTTTT
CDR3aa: CASSSPGTGNSGELFF

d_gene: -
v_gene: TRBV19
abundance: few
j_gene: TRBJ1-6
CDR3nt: TGTGCCAGTAGTGTCGGCAGAAGCTCCTATAATTCACCCCTCCACTTT
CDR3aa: CASSVGRSSYNSPLHF

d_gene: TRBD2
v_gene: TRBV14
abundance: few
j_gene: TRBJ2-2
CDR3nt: TGTGCCAGCAGCCAAGTGGTCGGACTAGCGGGAGGCGCCGGGGAGCTGTTTTTT
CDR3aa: CASSQVVGLAGGAGELFF

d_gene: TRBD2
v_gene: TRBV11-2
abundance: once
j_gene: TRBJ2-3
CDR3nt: TGTGCCAGCAGCACGGGACTAGCGGGAGGGCTGCCAGATACGCAGTATTTT
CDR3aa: CASSTGLAGGLPDTQYF

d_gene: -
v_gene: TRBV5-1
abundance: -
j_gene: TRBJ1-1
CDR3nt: TGCGCCAGCAGCTATGCTTACGGGAACACTGAAGCTTTCTTT
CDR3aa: CASSYAYGNTEAFF

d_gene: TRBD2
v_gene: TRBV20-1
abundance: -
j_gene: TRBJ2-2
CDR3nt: TGCAGTGCTAGAGTGCGTCTAGCGGGAGGGGCCGGGGAGCTGTTTTTT
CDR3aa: CSARVRLAGGAGELFF

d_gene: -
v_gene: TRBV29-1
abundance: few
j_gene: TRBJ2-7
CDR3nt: TGCAGCGTTGGGGATCAGAACGCCTACGAGCAGTACTTC
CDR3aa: CSVGDQNAYEQYF

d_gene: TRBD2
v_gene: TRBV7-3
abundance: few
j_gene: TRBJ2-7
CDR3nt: TGTGCCAGCAGCCCATATGGGGGGGACTTAAACGAGCAGTACTTC
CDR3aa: CASSPYGGDLNEQYF

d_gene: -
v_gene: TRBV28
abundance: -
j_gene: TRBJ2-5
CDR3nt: TGTGCCAGCAGTTTACTTCGGGGGGAGACCCAGTACTTC
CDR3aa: CASSLLRGETQYF

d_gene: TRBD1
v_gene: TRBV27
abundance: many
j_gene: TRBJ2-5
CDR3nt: TGTGCCAGCAGTTTATCGCCCTTCTCCGGGACAGGGGGTCGGGAGACCCAGTACTTC
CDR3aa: CASSLSPFSGTGGRETQYF

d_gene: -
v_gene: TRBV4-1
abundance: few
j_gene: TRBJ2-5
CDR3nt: TGCGCCAGCAGCCCGCCGGTAGTGAGGGTTGGAGAGACCCAGTACTTC
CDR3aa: CASSPPVVRVGETQYF

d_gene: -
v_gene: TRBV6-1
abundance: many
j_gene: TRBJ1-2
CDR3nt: TGTGCCAGCGGACATAGTGGCTACACCTTC
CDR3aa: CASGHSGYTF

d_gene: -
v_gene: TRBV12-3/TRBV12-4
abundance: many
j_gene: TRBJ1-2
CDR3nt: TGTGCCAGCAGTTTCGGACAGTCCTATGGCTACACCTTC
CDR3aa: CASSFGQSYGYTF

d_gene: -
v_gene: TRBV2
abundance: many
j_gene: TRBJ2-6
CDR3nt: TGTGCCAGCAGTGGAACGGCTGGGGCCAACGTCCTGACTTTC
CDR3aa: CASSGTAGANVLTF

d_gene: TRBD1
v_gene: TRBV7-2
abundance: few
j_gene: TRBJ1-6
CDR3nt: TGTGCCAGCAGCTTACATTTACTTACCGGGACAGGAGATAATTCACCCCTCCACTTT
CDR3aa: CASSLHLLTGTGDNSPLHF

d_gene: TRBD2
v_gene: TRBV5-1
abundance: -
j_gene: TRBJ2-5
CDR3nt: TGCGCCAGCAGCTTGGAACTAGGGACTAGCGGTCAAGAGACCCAGTACTTC
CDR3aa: CASSLELGTSGQETQYF

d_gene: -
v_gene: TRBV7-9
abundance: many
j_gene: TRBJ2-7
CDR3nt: TGTGCCAGCAGCCTCACCAGCGGCGGGCAGTACTTC
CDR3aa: CASSLTSGGQYF

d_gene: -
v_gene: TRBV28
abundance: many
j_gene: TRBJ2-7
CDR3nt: TGTGCCACTACAATCGGACCCTCCTACGAGCAGTACTTC
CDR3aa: CATTIGPSYEQYF

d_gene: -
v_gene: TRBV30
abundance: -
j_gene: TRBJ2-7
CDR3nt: TGTGCCTGGAGTGCGGGCATTAACTACGAGCAGTACTTC
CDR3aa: CAWSAGINYEQYF

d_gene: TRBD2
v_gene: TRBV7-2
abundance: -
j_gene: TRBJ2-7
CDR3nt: TGTGCCAGCAGCTTCCCCGCCCCACTAGCGGGGTTCTCCTACGAGCAGTACTTC
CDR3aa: CASSFPAPLAGFSYEQYF